This T cell receptor (beta chain) was captured in a study of shared clonotypes between healthy human individuals. Study at large: Donors were a couple of women and three men aged 18 to 49. General observations from the study: The sole specimen, blood, was sampled, and tissue repertoires likely differ. Rarefaction indicated that sorted-subset sequencing remained incomplete although depth was large.

V shed 8 bases, J shed 3 bases, and the junction held 8 bases outside the gene matches. Germline V CDR1 and CDR2: SEHNR, FQNEAQ (reference sequence). This CDR3 is built from 14 residues. Points on this clone: Its antigen is undetermined.

The method was immunoSEQ multiplex PCR; TCRdb's version includes in-frame clones alone and lacks a portion of them. The profile shows about 600,000 clones, less than 97% of them singletons. Naive CD8 cells comprised CD45RO-negative, CCR7-positively selected cells, excluding terminally differentiated effector memory CD45RA+ cells. Donors, without exception, were Caucasian adults residing in Nashville, Tennessee. The receptor was isolated from a woman in her twenties or thirties in good health. The chain joins TRBV7-9 to TRBJ2-5; 8 bases agree with TRBD1. Sequences were obtained from naive CD8+ T cells sorted from blood. The chain's CDR3 is CASFISGGEETQYF. The DNA of the CDR3 is TGTGCCAGCTTTATCTCAGGGGGCGAAGAGACCCAGTACTTC.